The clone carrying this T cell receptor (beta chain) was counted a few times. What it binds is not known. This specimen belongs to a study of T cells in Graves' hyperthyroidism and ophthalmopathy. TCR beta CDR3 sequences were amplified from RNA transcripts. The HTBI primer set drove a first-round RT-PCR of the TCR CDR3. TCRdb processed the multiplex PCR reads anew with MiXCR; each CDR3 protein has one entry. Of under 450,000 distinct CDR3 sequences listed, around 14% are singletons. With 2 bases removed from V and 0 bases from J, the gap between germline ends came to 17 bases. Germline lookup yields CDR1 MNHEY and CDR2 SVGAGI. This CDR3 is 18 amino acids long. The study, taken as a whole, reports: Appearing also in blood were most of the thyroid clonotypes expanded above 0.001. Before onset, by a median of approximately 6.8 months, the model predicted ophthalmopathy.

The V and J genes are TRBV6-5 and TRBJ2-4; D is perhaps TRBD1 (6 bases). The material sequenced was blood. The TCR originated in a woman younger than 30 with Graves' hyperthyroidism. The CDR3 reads CASSYPNRTALAKNIQYF. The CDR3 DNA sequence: TGTGCCAGCAGTTACCCCAACCGGACAGCTCTAGCCAAAAACATTCAGTACTTC.